This T cell receptor (beta chain) was captured by sequencing in a study of cytomegalovirus exposure and HLA in healthy donors. The germline V and J ends were trimmed by 5 bases and 8 bases, with 22 bases remaining between them. Germline V lookup: CDR1 LGHNA, CDR2 YNFKEQ. The length of the CDR3 is 16 residues. The PCR contained 60 Vbeta and 13 Jbeta primers. The assay was immunoSEQ multiplex PCR, and TCRdb's table has in-frame clones only and misses some. The table has approximately 130,000 clones, over 8.5% seen once. About this clone: Its matching antigen is unknown.

Broader study findings: In a later analysis, productive TCRs from donors in an Asian-associated ancestry cluster reportedly carried fewer N-insertions than the cohort mean. Most TCRs appeared rarely, but some public TCRs recurred in many donors.

The V gene is TRBV4-2, the J gene TRBJ2-4; possible D gene TRBD2, 7 bases. The TCR sequence derives from a woman aged 40 to 50 in good health and CMV-seropositive. The sequenced sample consisted of PBMCs. CDR3 sequence reads: CASSAQGTGGKDIQYF. The DNA for the CDR3 is TGTGCCAGCAGCGCACAGGGAACCGGGGGGAAAGACATTCAGTACTTC.